This T cell receptor beta chain was recorded in a study of OX40 agonist ivuxolimab in advanced cancers. Looking at the study overall: The patients received agonistic anti-OX40 (CD134) antibody ivuxolimab. From 23 to 79 years was the age range, with a mean of around 60 years, and around 80% were male. Study results and caveats: Determination of antigen specificity was not performed for the expanded peripheral T cells.

V lost 10 bases and J lost 3; bases outside the gene matches: 5. The CDR3 totals 12 residues. The germline gives CDR1 LNHDA, CDR2 SQIVND (reference sequence). TCRdb's table, derived via immunoSEQ multiplex PCR, lists solely in-frame clones and lacks some. The repertoire has 71,000 or so clones, about 93% of them found once; the top ten carry under 8%. Exclusion of a patient followed from autoimmune disease history or systemic immunosuppression. Comment on this clone: Its antigen is unidentified.

This rearrangement joins TRBV19 to TRBJ2-7; 8 bases match TRBD1. This TCR was sampled from an adult with an advanced solid tumor such as melanoma, head and neck, liver or kidney cancer. The source material was CD4+ or CD8+ T cells sorted from blood, sampled in a trial of the OX40 agonist ivuxolimab. The CDR3 DNA is TGTGCCACCTCGGGACAGGACTACGAGCAGTACTTC. Translation: CATSGQDYEQYF.